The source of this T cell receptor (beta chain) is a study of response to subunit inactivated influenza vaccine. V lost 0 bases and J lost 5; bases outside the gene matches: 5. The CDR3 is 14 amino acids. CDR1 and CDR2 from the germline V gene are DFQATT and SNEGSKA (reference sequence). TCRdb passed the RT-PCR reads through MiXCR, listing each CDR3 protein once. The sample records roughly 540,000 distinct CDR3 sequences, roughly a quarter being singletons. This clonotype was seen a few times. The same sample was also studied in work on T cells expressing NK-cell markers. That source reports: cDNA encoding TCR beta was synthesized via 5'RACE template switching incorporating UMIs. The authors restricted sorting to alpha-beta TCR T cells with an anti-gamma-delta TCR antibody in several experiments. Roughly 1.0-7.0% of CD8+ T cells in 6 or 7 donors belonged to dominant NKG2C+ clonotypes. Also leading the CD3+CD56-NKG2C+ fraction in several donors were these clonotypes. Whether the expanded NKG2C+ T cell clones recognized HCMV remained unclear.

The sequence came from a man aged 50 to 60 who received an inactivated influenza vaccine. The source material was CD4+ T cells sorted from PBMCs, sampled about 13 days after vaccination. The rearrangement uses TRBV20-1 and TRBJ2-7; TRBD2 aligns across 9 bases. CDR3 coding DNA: TGCAGTGCTAGAGAAGGCAGCGGGAGGCACGAGCAGTACTTC. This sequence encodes CSAREGSGRHEQYF.